This T cell receptor beta chain was documented in a study of cytomegalovirus exposure and HLA in healthy donors. Study conclusions and caveats: About 87% or about 30% of the time was how often most TCR beta V segments were productive, according to an earlier analysis.

Use of 60 Vbeta and 13 Jbeta primers characterized the PCR. This table comes from immunoSEQ multiplex PCR, and its TCRdb copy is limited to in-frame clones, with some not included. The sample consists of about 90,000 clones, around two thirds of them appearing once. The CDR3 spans 15 residues. In germline, CDR1 is LNHDA, CDR2 SQIVND (reference sequence). Trimming removed 6 bases from V and 1 base from J, with 14 bases in between. With respect to this clone: Its target is not known.

Material for sequencing was PBMCs. The chain combines TRBV19 with TRBJ2-3, with D perhaps matching TRBD2 (6 bases). The sequence derives from a man between 25 and 39 years old in good health and CMV-seronegative. The CDR3: CASRISGPGTDTQYF. The CDR3 nucleotides read TGTGCCAGTAGAATTAGCGGACCGGGCACAGATACGCAGTATTTT.